Presented here are 30 T cell receptor beta chains from one specimen sequenced in a study of cytomegalovirus exposure and HLA in healthy donors. Clones were sequenced by immunoSEQ multiplex PCR, and TCRdb holds only the in-frame ones, with some missing. The repertoire holds approximately 200,000 clones, roughly 82% seen once, with more than 6.5% in the top ten. The sequencing input was PBMCs. These TCRs come from a man aged 18 to 29 in good health and CMV-seropositive.

V and J are TRBV30 and TRBJ2-7, with TRBD2 matching 10 bases. The CDR3 spans 15 residues. Per germline, CDR1 GTSNPN and CDR2 SVGIG (reference sequence). Trimming at V came to 2 bases and at J to 0 bases, leaving 4 bases not matched to a gene. CDR3 in amino acids: CAWSRSGGSSYEQYF. The CDR3 DNA reads as TGTGCCTGGAGTCGTAGCGGGGGGAGCTCCTACGAGCAGTACTTC.

The CDR3 sequence is CASSLGNQETQYF. In DNA form, the CDR3 reads TGTGCCAGCAGCTTGGGCAACCAAGAGACCCAGTACTTC. The chain links TRBV11-1 to TRBJ2-5; D is unresolved. The length of the CDR3 is 13 residues. The V end was cut by 3 bases, the J end by 0 bases, with 5 bases between. Per germline, CDR1 SGHAT and CDR2 FQDESV (reference sequence). Drawing the rest from reference TRBV11-1 and TRBJ2-5, the complete variable domain is EAEVAQSPRYKITEKSQAVAFWCDPISGHATLYWYRQILGQGPELLVQFQDESVVDDSQLPKDRFSAERLKGVDSTLKIQPAELGDSAMYLCASSLGNQETQYFGPGTRLLVL.

The V call is TRBV5-1, the J call TRBJ2-2; D might be TRBD2 (6 bases). The CDR3 spans 15 residues. The germline gives CDR1 SGHRS, CDR2 YFSETQ. Trimming left V 1 base short and J 6 bases short, with 13 bases between. CDR3 DNA sequence: TGCGCCAGCAGCTTGAATAGCGGAGGACCCGGGGAGCTGTTTTTT. Translation gives CASSLNSGGPGELFF. Complete variable domain (other parts from reference TRBV5-1 and TRBJ2-2): KAGVTQTPRYLIKTRGQQVTLSCSPISGHRSVSWYQQTPGQGLQFLFEYFSETQRNKGNFPGRFSGRQFSNSRSEMNVSTLELGDSALYLCASSLNSGGPGELFFGEGSRLTVL.

The V call is TRBV9, the J call TRBJ2-1, with 9 bases matching TRBD2. The CDR3 runs 19 residues. Germline V gene data show CDR1 as SGDLS and CDR2 as YYNGEE. Trimming at V came to 0 bases and at J to 1 base, leaving 11 bases not matched to a gene. The CDR3 is CASSVGGLAGTGSYNEQFF. The DNA of the CDR3 is TGTGCCAGCAGCGTAGGGGGGCTAGCGGGAACGGGGTCCTACAATGAGCAGTTCTTC.

This sequence joins TRBV27 and TRBJ2-1, with 13 nucleotides matching TRBD2. Germline lookup yields CDR1 MNHEY and CDR2 SMNVEV (reference sequence). The CDR3 has 14 residues. V shed 6 bases, J shed 8 bases, and the junction held 4 bases outside the gene matches. The CDR3 sequence is CASSGLAGDYEQFF. CDR3 DNA: TGTGCCAGCAGCGGACTAGCGGGAGACTATGAGCAGTTCTTC.

This clone was found many times. This chain links TRBV7-8 with TRBJ2-7, with 9 bases that match TRBD2. The germline V gene has CDR1 SGHVS and CDR2 FQNEAQ. The junction had 6 bases not matched to a gene; V was cut back by 9 bases and J by 3 bases. The CDR3 is 13 residues long. CDR3 bases: TGTGCCAGTTGGACTAGCGAGGACTACGAGCAGTACTTC. Protein sequence: CASWTSEDYEQYF.

This clone was picked up many times. The chain employs TRBV7-9 and TRBJ2-7, with 10 bases fitting TRBD1. Germline CDR1 SEHNR, CDR2 FQNEAQ (reference sequence). The CDR3 is 15 amino acids. V trimming: 3 bases; J trimming: 2 bases; junction bases outside the gene matches: 4. CDR3 residues: CASSLRDRGAYEQYF. The CDR3 DNA is TGTGCCAGCAGCTTGAGGGACAGGGGAGCCTACGAGCAGTACTTC.

The V call is TRBV2, the J call TRBJ2-6, with D hard to call. Germline CDR1 SNHLY, CDR2 FYNNEI. The CDR3 length is 17 residues. V was clipped by 2 bases and J by 0 bases, with 11 bases between them. Here the CDR3 reads CASSESSPGSGANVLTF. The CDR3, as DNA: TGTGCCAGCAGTGAAAGTAGCCCGGGCTCTGGGGCCAACGTCCTGACTTTC.

The V call is TRBV9, the J call TRBJ2-1; 7 bases are shared with TRBD1. Germline V CDR1 and CDR2: SGDLS, YYNGEE. V lost 2 bases and J lost 8; bases outside the gene matches: 10. The CDR3 runs 15 residues. The CDR3 DNA sequence: TGTGCCAGCAGCGTCCAGGGGGTCCATGCTGATGAGCAGTTCTTC. Encoded protein: CASSVQGVHADEQFF.

The rearrangement links TRBV5-1 to TRBJ1-2; possibly TRBD1 for D (6 bases). Germline V gene sequence: CDR1 SGHRS, CDR2 YFSETQ. The CDR3 length is 14 residues. With 0 bases removed from V and 7 bases from J, the gap between germline ends came to 13 bases. The CDR3 region has the DNA TGCGCCAGCAGCTTGGCCGAGGGGGTCTTTGGCTACACCTTC. The encoded protein is CASSLAEGVFGYTF.

This chain links TRBV29-1 with TRBJ2-7, with 7 bases identical to TRBD1. Germline-derived CDR1 and CDR2 are SQVTM and ANQGSEA. The J segment lost 2 bases and the V segment lost 3 bases, leaving 13 bases of the junction unmatched. The CDR3 is 16 amino acids. The CDR3 DNA is TGCAGCGTTGAGGACCAAGGGACAGCGGAGGCCTACGAGCAGTACTTC. This gives the protein CSVEDQGTAEAYEQYF.

J is TRBJ2-3 and V is TRBV4-3, with 8 bases lining up with TRBD2. The J segment lost 0 bases and the V segment lost 1 base, leaving 3 bases of the junction unmatched. This CDR3 has 16 residues. CDR1 and CDR2 (germline): LGHNA, YSLEER. The chain's CDR3 is CASSQGLAGSTDTQYF. The DNA of the CDR3 is TGCGCCAGCAGCCAAGGGCTAGCGGGTAGCACAGATACGCAGTATTTT.

The chain recombines TRBV28 with TRBJ1-5; TRBD1 might be the D (5 bases). CDR3 length equals 16 residues. Germline V gene data show CDR1 as MDHEN and CDR2 as SYDVKM. V was trimmed by 6 bases and J by 0 bases, leaving 15 bases between them. The CDR3 region has the DNA TGTGCCAGCAGACAAAAGGCAGGGTATAGCAATCAGCCCCAGCATTTT. Residues: CASRQKAGYSNQPQHF.

The chain is built from TRBV28 and TRBJ2-7, with D maybe TRBD1 (6 bases). The CDR3 contains 14 residues. Germline V gives CDR1 MDHEN, CDR2 SYDVKM. V shed 5 bases and J shed 3 bases, with 14 bases lying between them. CDR3 loop: CASSPDLTGYEQYF. CDR3 in DNA: TGTGCCAGCAGTCCCGACCTGACAGGCTACGAGCAGTACTTC.

The chain links TRBV4-1 to TRBJ2-2; D is undetermined. Germline V gene lookup returns CDR1 MGHRA and CDR2 YSYEKL. This CDR3 has 16 amino acids. Trimming removed 6 bases at V and 1 base at J, with 15 bases between. The CDR3 spells CASREGDSKNTGELFF. DNA for the CDR3: TGCGCCAGCAGGGAAGGAGACTCCAAGAACACCGGGGAGCTGTTTTTT.

J is TRBJ2-1 and V is TRBV7-9; 11 nucleotides match TRBD1. The CDR3 sequence is 15 residues long. Germline-derived CDR1 and CDR2 are SEHNR and FQNEAQ (reference sequence). Trimming cost V 4 bases and J 8 bases; bases outside gene matches: 7. The CDR3 bases are TGTGCCAGCAGCTCAAGGAGGGACAGGGGGTATGAGCAGTTCTTC. Translation: CASSSRRDRGYEQFF.

V is TRBV7-3 and J is TRBJ2-2; D not resolved. Trimming pared 5 bases from V and 7 bases from J, leaving 20 bases between. Germline V gives CDR1 SGHTA, CDR2 FQGTGA. CDR3 length equals 16 residues. The CDR3 DNA follows: TGTGCCAGCAGCGGGTCTATAGTGCGGAAGATCGGGGAGCTGTTTTTT. It yields the protein CASSGSIVRKIGELFF.

This clone came up a few times. The rearrangement uses TRBV16 and TRBJ2-7, with 11 bases lining up with TRBD2. Germline lookup yields CDR1 KGHSY and CDR2 FQNENV. The CDR3 contains 15 residues. V lost 3 bases to trimming and J lost 2 bases; unmatched junction nucleotides: 3. CDR3 amino acids: CASSHLAGGTYEQYF. The CDR3 DNA reads TGTGCCAGCAGCCACCTAGCGGGAGGTACCTACGAGCAGTACTTC.

This clone has only one observation. The chain recombines TRBV5-1 with TRBJ2-7; 7 positions match TRBD1. CDR3 size: 14 residues. Germline assignment: CDR1 SGHRS and CDR2 YFSETQ. V was pared by 4 bases and J by 2 bases, with 6 bases of the junction left unmatched. The CDR3 DNA sequence: TGCGCCAGCAGCCCGCTACAGGGGACCTACGAGCAGTACTTC. Translating gives CASSPLQGTYEQYF.

The gene calls are TRBV11-2 and TRBJ2-3, with 8 bases fitting TRBD1. The CDR3 is 16 amino acids. The V segment lost 5 bases and the J segment 1 base; nucleotides outside the gene matches: 8. Germline V lookup: CDR1 SGHAT, CDR2 FQNNGV. DNA of the CDR3: TGTGCCAGCAGCCCTAGGACAGGGCGAGGCACAGATACGCAGTATTTT. As protein: CASSPRTGRGTDTQYF.

The chain is built from TRBV6-1 and TRBJ2-3; TRBD1 is a possible D gene (5 bases). CDR3 length: 16 amino acids. Per the germline V gene, CDR1 is MNHNS and CDR2 is SASEGT. V lost 4 bases and J lost 0, with 14 bases in between. CDR3 sequence (DNA): TGTGCCAGCAGTGCTACGACAGAGCCTAGCACAGATACGCAGTATTTT. Encoded protein: CASSATTEPSTDTQYF.

The chain is built from TRBV10-3 and TRBJ1-1; D possibly corresponds to TRBD1 (5 bases). Deletions cut 7 bases from V and 4 bases from J, with 16 bases between. The length of the CDR3 is 14 residues. Looked up from germline, CDR1 is ENHRY and CDR2 is SYGVKD. DNA for the CDR3: TGTGCCATCACCCTCGGGGCGGAGGGCACTGAAGCTTTCTTT. Translating gives CAITLGAEGTEAFF.

The chain combines TRBV27 with TRBJ2-7; possibly TRBD2 for D (5 bases). Germline V gene data show CDR1 as MNHEY and CDR2 as SMNVEV (reference sequence). Trimming shortened V by 2 bases and J by 7 bases, and 21 bases separated the two germline ends. The CDR3 runs to 16 residues. CDR3 amino acids: CASSLGRGGRAREQYF. The CDR3 bases are TGTGCCAGCAGTTTAGGTCGGGGTGGTAGGGCGAGGGAGCAGTACTTC.

This chain links TRBV10-3 with TRBJ2-1; tentative D call: TRBD1 (5 bases). Per germline, CDR1 ENHRY and CDR2 SYGVKD. Deletions cut 1 base from V and 8 bases from J, with 18 bases between. This CDR3 has 16 amino acids. The DNA of the CDR3 is TGTGCCATCAGTGAGTTAAGGCAGGGTTTAAACTATGAGCAGTTCTTC. Protein: CAISELRQGLNYEQFF.

The CDR3: CASSLWAGQDQPQHF. DNA of the CDR3: TGTGCCAGCAGTTTATGGGCAGGCCAAGATCAGCCCCAGCATTTT. V and J are TRBV27 and TRBJ1-5; the D is unclear. The CDR3 has 15 amino acids. The V and J ends lost 1 base and 5 bases respectively, with 12 bases between them. In germline, CDR1 is MNHEY, CDR2 SMNVEV (reference sequence).

This sequence joins TRBV5-6 and TRBJ1-2; TRBD1 might be the D (6 bases). Germline-derived CDR1 and CDR2 are SGHDT and YYEEEE. V was cut by 3 bases and J by 2 bases, with 17 bases left in between. This CDR3 has 16 residues. DNA of the CDR3: TGTGCCAGCAGCTCGTGGGGAAGGGGGGGGAACTATGGCTACACCTTC. Protein product: CASSSWGRGGNYGYTF.

This clone was found a few times. DNA of the CDR3: TGCGCCAGCAGCCCGGGTGAGCAGTTCTTC. Residues: CASSPGEQFF. The rearrangement uses TRBV4-3 and TRBJ2-1; the D is unclear. This CDR3 comprises 10 residues. Deletions cut 4 bases from V and 9 bases from J, with 4 bases between. The germline CDR1 and CDR2 sequences are LGHNA and YSLEER.

This clone appeared a single time. The V and J genes are TRBV30 and TRBJ1-4, with 8 bases aligning to TRBD1. Germline lookup yields CDR1 GTSNPN and CDR2 SVGIG (reference sequence). The CDR3 totals 14 residues. After removal of 2 bases from V and 4 bases from J, the junction contained 3 bases not matched to a gene. The CDR3 region is CAWSLDRGNEKLFF. Written as DNA, the CDR3 is TGTGCCTGGAGTCTCGACAGGGGTAATGAAAAACTGTTTTTT.

This clone has more than one count but fewer than ten. Distinct nucleotide sequences in the sample also encode this CDR3. The chain recombines TRBV5-1 with TRBJ2-1; 15 bases fit TRBD2. V lost 1 base, J lost 0 bases, and 8 bases stayed unmatched. Germline lookup yields CDR1 SGHRS and CDR2 YFSETQ. This CDR3 spans 20 amino acids. The CDR3 loop is CASSLRTSGRAEFSYNEQFF. CDR3 nucleotide sequence: TGCGCCAGCAGCTTGAGGACTAGCGGGAGGGCCGAGTTCTCCTACAATGAGCAGTTCTTC.

The chain combines TRBV9 with TRBJ2-3; the D gene is possibly TRBD1 (5 bases). This CDR3 has 15 amino acids. V was pared by 1 base and J by 0 bases, with 9 bases between. In germline, CDR1 is SGDLS, CDR2 YYNGEE. CDR3 residues: CASSVRQGSTDTQYF. CDR3 nucleotides: TGTGCCAGCAGCGTACGCCAGGGTAGCACAGATACGCAGTATTTT.